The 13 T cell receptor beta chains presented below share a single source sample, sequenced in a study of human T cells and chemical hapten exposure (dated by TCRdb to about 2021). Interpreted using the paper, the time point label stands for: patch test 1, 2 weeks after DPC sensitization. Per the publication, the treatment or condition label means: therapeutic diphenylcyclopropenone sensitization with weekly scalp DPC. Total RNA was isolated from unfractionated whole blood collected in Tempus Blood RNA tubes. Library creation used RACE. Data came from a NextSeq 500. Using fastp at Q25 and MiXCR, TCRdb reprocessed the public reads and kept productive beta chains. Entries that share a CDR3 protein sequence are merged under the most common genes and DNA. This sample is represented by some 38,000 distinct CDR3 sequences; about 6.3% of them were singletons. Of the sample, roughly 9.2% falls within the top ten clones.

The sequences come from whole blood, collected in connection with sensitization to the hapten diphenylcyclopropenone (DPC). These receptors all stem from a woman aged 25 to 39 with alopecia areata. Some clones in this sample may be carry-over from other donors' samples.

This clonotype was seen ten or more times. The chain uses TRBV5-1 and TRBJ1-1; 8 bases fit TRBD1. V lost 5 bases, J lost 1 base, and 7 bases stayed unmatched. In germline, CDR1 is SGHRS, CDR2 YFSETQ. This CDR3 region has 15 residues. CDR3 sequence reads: CASSFQGAENTEAFF. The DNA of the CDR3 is TGCGCCAGCAGTTTCCAGGGGGCCGAGAACACTGAAGCTTTCTTT.

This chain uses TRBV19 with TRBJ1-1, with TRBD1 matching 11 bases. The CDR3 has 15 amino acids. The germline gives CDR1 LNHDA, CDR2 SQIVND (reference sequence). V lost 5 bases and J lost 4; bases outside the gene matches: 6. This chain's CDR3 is CASSARTGGATEAFF. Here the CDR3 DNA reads TGTGCCAGTAGTGCCCGGACAGGGGGCGCCACTGAAGCTTTCTTT.

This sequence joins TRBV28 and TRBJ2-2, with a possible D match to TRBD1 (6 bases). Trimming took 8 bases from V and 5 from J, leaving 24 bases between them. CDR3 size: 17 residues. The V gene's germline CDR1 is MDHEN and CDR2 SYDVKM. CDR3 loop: CASRAPMGTRETGELFF. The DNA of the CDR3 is TGTGCCAGCCGTGCACCAATGGGGACACGAGAAACCGGGGAGCTGTTTTTT.

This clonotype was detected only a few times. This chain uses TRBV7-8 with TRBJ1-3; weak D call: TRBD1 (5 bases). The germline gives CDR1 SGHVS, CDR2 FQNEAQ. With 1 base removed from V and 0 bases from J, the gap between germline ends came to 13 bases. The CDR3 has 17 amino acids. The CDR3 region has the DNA TGTGCCAGCAGCTTAGTGCAGGGCCCGACCTCTGGAAACACCATATATTTT. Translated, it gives CASSLVQGPTSGNTIYF. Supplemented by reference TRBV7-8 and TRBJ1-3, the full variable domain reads GAGVSQSPRYKVAKRGQDVALRCDPISGHVSLFWYQQALGQGPEFLTYFQNEAQLDKSGLPSDRFFAERPEGSVSTLKIQRTQQEDSAVYLCASSLVQGPTSGNTIYFGEGSWLTVV.

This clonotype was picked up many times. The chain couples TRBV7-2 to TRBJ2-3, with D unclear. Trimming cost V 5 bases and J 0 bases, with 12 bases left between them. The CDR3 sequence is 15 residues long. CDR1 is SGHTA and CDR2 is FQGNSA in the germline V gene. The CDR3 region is CASSPDGASTDTQYF. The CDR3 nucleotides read TGTGCCAGCAGCCCGGACGGAGCTAGCACAGATACGCAGTATTTT.

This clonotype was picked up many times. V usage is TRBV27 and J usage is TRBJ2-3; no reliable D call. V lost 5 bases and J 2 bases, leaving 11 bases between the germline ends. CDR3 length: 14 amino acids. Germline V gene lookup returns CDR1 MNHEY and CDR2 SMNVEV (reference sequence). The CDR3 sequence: CASSRYRDTDTQYF. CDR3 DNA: TGTGCCAGCAGTAGATATAGAGACACAGATACGCAGTATTTT.

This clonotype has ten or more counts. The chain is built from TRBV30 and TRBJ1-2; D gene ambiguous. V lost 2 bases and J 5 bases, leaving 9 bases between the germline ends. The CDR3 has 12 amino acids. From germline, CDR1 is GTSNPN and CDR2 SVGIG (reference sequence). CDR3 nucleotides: TGTGCCTGGAGTTTCCAAACTTATGGCTACACCTTC. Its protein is CAWSFQTYGYTF.

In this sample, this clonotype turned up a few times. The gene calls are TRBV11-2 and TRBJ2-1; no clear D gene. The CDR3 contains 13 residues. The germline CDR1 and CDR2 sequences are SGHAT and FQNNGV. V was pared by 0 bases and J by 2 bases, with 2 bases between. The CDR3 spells CASSLDPYNEQFF. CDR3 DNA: TGTGCCAGCAGCTTAGACCCCTACAATGAGCAGTTCTTC.

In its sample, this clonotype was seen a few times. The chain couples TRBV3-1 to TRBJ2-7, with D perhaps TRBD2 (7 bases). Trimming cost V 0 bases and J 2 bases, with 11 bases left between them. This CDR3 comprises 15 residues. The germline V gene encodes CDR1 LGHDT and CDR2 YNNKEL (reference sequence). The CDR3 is CASSQEGGGTYEQYF. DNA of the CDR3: TGTGCCAGCAGCCAAGAGGGAGGGGGAACCTACGAGCAGTACTTC.

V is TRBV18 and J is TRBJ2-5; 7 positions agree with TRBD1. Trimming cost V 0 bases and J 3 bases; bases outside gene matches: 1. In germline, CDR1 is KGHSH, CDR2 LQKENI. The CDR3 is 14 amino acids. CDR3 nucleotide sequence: TGTGCCAGCTCACCACCGACAGGGAAAGAGACCCAGTACTTC. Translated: CASSPPTGKETQYF. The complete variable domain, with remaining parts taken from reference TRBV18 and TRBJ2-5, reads NAGVMQNPRHLVRRRGQEARLRCSPMKGHSHVYWYRQLPEEGLKFMVYLQKENIIDESGMPKERFSAEFPKEGPSILRIQQVVRGDSAAYFCASSPPTGKETQYFGPGTRLLVL.

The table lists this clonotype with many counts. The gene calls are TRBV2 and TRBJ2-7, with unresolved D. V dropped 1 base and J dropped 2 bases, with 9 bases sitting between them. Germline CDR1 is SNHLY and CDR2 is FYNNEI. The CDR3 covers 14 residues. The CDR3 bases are TGTGCCAGCAGTGAAGGGAACAGACCCTACGAGCAGTACTTC. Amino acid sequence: CASSEGNRPYEQYF.

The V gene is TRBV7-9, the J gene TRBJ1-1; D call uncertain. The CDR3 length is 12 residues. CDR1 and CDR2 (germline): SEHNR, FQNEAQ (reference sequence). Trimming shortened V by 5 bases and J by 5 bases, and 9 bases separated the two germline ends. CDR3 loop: CASSRRATEAFF. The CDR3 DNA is TGTGCCAGCAGCCGGAGGGCGACTGAAGCTTTCTTT.

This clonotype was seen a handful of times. The CDR3 DNA reads as TGTGCCAGCAGTTCCGGGACAGAAACAGATACGCAGTATTTT. Its translation is CASSSGTETDTQYF. V gene TRBV12-3 or TRBV12-4 combines with J gene TRBJ2-3, with 7 bases aligning to TRBD1. The CDR3 length is 14 residues. Germline trimming cut 4 bases from V and 3 bases from J; bases unmatched to any gene: 4.